This entry is about one T cell receptor beta chain. In the original workflow: Quantification of nucleated cells was approximated via reference gene primer amplification. Produced via immunoSEQ multiplex PCR; TCRdb's table is partial and in-frame only. V, J and clone size reflect that table, while D and trimming were determined from the DNA. The sample lists roughly 100,000 clones, 85% to 90% occurring once. The sample is drawn from a study of blood T cell repertoires in COVID-19. Study at large: Sources were T cells, B-cell-depleted T cells, or PBMCs; the material itself was cDNA or gDNA.

Sequenced material: peripheral blood. This receptor was taken from a human donor in a cohort sampled during active COVID-19.

CDR3: CASSRSGGSNQPQHF. In DNA form, the CDR3 reads TGTGCCAGCAGTCGTTCAGGGGGAAGCAATCAGCCCCAGCATTTT. The chain couples TRBV28 to TRBJ1-5; 7 bases match TRBD1. CDR3 length equals 15 residues. CDR1 MDHEN and CDR2 SYDVKM come from the germline V gene. The V segment lost 5 bases and the J segment 1 base; nucleotides outside the gene matches: 5.